In this sample, the clone carrying this T cell receptor beta chain turned up once. The record originates from a study of blood T cell repertoires in COVID-19. On the study more broadly: Acute and convalescent COVID-19 samples came from the United States, Italy and Spain. PBMCs, B-cell-depleted T cells, or T cells were the source of the cDNA or gDNA that made up the material.

The germline V and J ends were trimmed by 0 bases and 0 bases, with 9 bases remaining between them. The CDR3 spans 15 residues. The germline V gene has CDR1 GTSNPN and CDR2 SVGIG (reference sequence). Per the authors' pipeline: Reference gene primer amplification gave nucleated cell count estimates. Profiled with immunoSEQ multiplex PCR; TCRdb holds only in-frame clones, not every one. The V and J calls and clone size come from that table; D and trimming were worked out from the DNA. This table holds about 66,000 clones, just over 85% found once. The sequenced sample consisted of peripheral blood. The rearrangement uses TRBV30 and TRBJ1-5; no reliable D call. The TCR originated in a man aged 50 to 60 with active COVID-19. The CDR3 DNA reads as TGTGCCTGGAGTGTGGTTCGGGATAGCAATCAGCCCCAGCATTTT. As protein: CAWSVVRDSNQPQHF.